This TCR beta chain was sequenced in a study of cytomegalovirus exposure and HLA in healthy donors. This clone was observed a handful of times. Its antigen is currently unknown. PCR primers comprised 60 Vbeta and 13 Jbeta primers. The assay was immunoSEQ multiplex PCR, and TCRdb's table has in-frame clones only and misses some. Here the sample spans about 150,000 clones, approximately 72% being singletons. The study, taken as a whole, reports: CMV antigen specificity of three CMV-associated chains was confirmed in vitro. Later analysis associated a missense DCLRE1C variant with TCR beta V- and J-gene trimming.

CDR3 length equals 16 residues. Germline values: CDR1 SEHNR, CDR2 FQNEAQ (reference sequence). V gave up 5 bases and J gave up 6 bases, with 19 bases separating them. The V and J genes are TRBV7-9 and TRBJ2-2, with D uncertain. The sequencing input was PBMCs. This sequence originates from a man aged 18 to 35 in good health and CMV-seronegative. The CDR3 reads CASSLRRGVSAGELFF. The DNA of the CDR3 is TGTGCCAGCAGCCTTAGGCGTGGAGTGAGCGCCGGGGAGCTGTTTTTT.